The 3 T cell receptor beta chains reported below all come from one sample, sequenced in a study of shared clonotypes between healthy human individuals. Cells designated naive CD8 were CD45RO-negative and were positively selected for CCR7, with terminally differentiated effector memory CD45RA+ cells excluded. Data came from immunoSEQ multiplex PCR; TCRdb stores just in-frame clones and leaves some out. The sample includes roughly 1,800,000 clones, about 95% seen only once; the top ten take less than 1.5%. Sequenced: naive CD8+ T cells sorted from blood. The receptors come from a man younger than 35 in good health.

The chain recombines TRBV16 with TRBJ2-4, with D tentatively TRBD1 or TRBD2 (6 bases each). CDR1 is KGHSY, CDR2 FQNENV, per germline. Between the trimmed V and J ends, which lost 4 bases and 7 bases, there was a span of 14 bases. This CDR3 is 14 amino acids long. CDR3 residues: CASSPGAALNIQYF. CDR3 nucleotide sequence: TGTGCCAGCAGCCCGGGGGCAGCGTTGAACATTCAGTACTTC.

The chain links TRBV5-4 to TRBJ1-3, with a tentative D call TRBD1 (5 bases). This CDR3 is 16 amino acids long. The ends were cut back, 7 bases at V and 4 bases at J, with 21 bases in the middle. In germline, CDR1 is SGHNT, CDR2 YYREEE (reference sequence). In nucleotides, the CDR3 is TGTGCCAGCGGAGATTCGACAGCCGGGTCAGGAAACACCATATATTTT. As protein: CASGDSTAGSGNTIYF.

The J gene is TRBJ2-5, the V gene TRBV11-2, with TRBD2 matching 9 bases. Trimming cost V 5 bases and J 1 base; bases outside gene matches: 2. The CDR3 extends over 14 amino acids. Germline V gene data show CDR1 as SGHAT and CDR2 as FQNNGV. The CDR3 region has the DNA TGTGCCAGCAGCACGACTAGCGGCCAAGAGACCCAGTACTTC. It translates to CASSTTSGQETQYF.